The clone carrying this TCR beta chain was detected only a few times. Antigen specificity is unknown. This sample is drawn from a study of T cell repertoires in cytomegalovirus infection. On the study more broadly: Carrying CMV and the relevant HLA type showed in public TCR beta signatures.

TCRdb re-derived calls from the reads in MiXCR, one entry per CDR3 protein. The sample has approximately 320,000 distinct CDR3 sequences, around 9.5% seen once; the top ten hold 3.5% to 4.5%. Whole-study findings and limits: Within the response measured ex vivo, HLA-C-restricted CMV-specific TCR beta clonotypes were dominant.

The germline V gene encodes CDR1 LNHDA and CDR2 SQIVND (reference sequence). V was shortened by 5 bases and J by 4 bases, with 17 bases between the two germline ends. This CDR3 comprises 15 residues. The rearrangement joins TRBV19 to TRBJ2-5; D possibly corresponds to TRBD2 (5 bases). What was sequenced was PBMCs. The receptor's source is a human donor in good health (CMV status not recorded). Some clones in this sample may be carry-over from other donors' samples. CDR3 DNA: TGTGCCAGTAGTCGAGGCGGGTCCTCGGGAGAGACCCAGTACTTC. Protein product: CASSRGGSSGETQYF. The full variable domain, with the rest looked up from reference TRBV19 and TRBJ2-5, is DGGITQSPKYLFRKEGQNVTLSCEQNLNHDAMYWYRQDPGQGLRLIYYSQIVNDFQKGDIAEGYSVSREKKESFPLTVTSAQKNPTAFYLCASSRGGSSGETQYFGPGTRLLVL.